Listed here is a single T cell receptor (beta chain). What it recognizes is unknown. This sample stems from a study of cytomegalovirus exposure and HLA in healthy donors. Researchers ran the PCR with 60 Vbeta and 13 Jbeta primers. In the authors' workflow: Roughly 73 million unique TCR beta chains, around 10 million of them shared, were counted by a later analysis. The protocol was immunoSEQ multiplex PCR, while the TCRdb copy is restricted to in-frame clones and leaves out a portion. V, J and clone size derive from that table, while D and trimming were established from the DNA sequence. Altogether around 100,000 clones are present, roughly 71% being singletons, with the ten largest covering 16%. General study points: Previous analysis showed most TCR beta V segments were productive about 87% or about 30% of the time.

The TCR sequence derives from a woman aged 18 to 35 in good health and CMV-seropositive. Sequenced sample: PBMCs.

In DNA, the CDR3 is TGTGCCAGCAGCGCCCGACTGGTCAGCGGGCCTAACAATGAGCAGTTCTTC. Its translation: CASSARLVSGPNNEQFF. The chain joins TRBV9 to TRBJ2-1; maybe TRBD2 (6 bases). CDR1 SGDLS and CDR2 YYNGEE come from the germline V gene. The CDR3 has 17 amino acids. Trimming took 3 bases from V and 5 from J, leaving 21 bases between them.